The 10 T cell receptor beta chains reported below all come from one sample, sequenced in a study of shared clonotypes between healthy human individuals. The method was immunoSEQ multiplex PCR; TCRdb's version includes in-frame clones alone and lacks a portion of them. Among hundreds of thousands of clones listed, roughly 97% were seen once. The specimen sequenced was naive CD4+ T cells sorted from blood. Indicated subset: CD45RA+ positively selected. The receptors were sampled from a woman in her twenties or thirties in good health.

The J gene is TRBJ2-5, the V gene TRBV28, with TRBD1 identical over 12 bases. The CDR3 has 16 residues. The V segment lost 7 bases and the J segment 6 bases; nucleotides outside the gene matches: 12. Germline V gene lookup returns CDR1 MDHEN and CDR2 SYDVKM. Here the CDR3 reads CASNSPGTGGRKTQYF. The CDR3 nucleotides read TGTGCCAGCAACTCCCCGGGGACAGGGGGCCGAAAGACCCAGTACTTC.

J is TRBJ1-1 and V is TRBV30; D perhaps matches TRBD1 (6 bases). In germline, CDR1 is GTSNPN, CDR2 SVGIG (reference sequence). This CDR3 region has 15 residues. With 2 bases removed from V and 7 bases from J, the gap between germline ends came to 20 bases. The CDR3 DNA is TGTGCCTGGAGTCTAGCGGGGGGGCTGGTGGGTGAAGCTTTCTTT. The encoded protein is CAWSLAGGLVGEAFF.

The chain couples TRBV9 to TRBJ2-2, with D possibly being TRBD1 or TRBD2 (5 bases each). The CDR3 has 15 amino acids. Germline V gene sequence: CDR1 SGDLS, CDR2 YYNGEE. The ends were cut back, 0 bases at V and 2 bases at J, with 8 bases in the middle. The CDR3 loop reads CASSVAGDNTGELFF. The CDR3 coding sequence is TGTGCCAGCAGCGTAGCCGGGGACAACACCGGGGAGCTGTTTTTT.

This sequence joins TRBV2 and TRBJ2-6; TRBD2 is a possible D gene (6 bases). CDR1 SNHLY and CDR2 FYNNEI come from the germline V gene. The CDR3 is 15 residues long. Trimming removed 7 bases at V and 4 bases at J, with 14 bases between. Here the CDR3 reads CASTYGGKGANVLTF. As DNA, the CDR3 is TGTGCCAGCACCTATGGAGGGAAAGGGGCCAACGTCCTGACTTTC.

The CDR3: CASSKLAGGTANTGELFF. Written as DNA, the CDR3 is TGTGCCAGTAGTAAACTAGCGGGAGGGACCGCGAACACCGGGGAGCTGTTTTTT. The chain employs TRBV19 and TRBJ2-2; 13 bases are a match to TRBD2. This CDR3 spans 18 amino acids. Per germline, CDR1 LNHDA and CDR2 SQIVND (reference sequence). Germline trimming cut 4 bases from V and 0 bases from J; bases unmatched to any gene: 5.

V gene TRBV13 combines with J gene TRBJ1-1; D gene ambiguous. From germline, CDR1 is PRHDT and CDR2 FYEKMQ (reference sequence). The CDR3 totals 15 residues. Trimming removed 5 bases from V and 0 bases from J, with 13 bases in between. The CDR3 bases are TGTGCCAGCAGCATGGGCCGCGGCCTGAACACTGAAGCTTTCTTT. Translation: CASSMGRGLNTEAFF.

The CDR3 DNA follows: TGTGCCATCAGGAGACAGGGGATCACTGAAGCTTTCTTT. Its translation is CAIRRQGITEAFF. The chain couples TRBV10-3 to TRBJ1-1; 8 positions match TRBD1. The CDR3 spans 13 residues. Germline V lookup: CDR1 ENHRY, CDR2 SYGVKD. With 6 bases clipped from V and 4 bases from J, the junction kept 4 bases outside the gene matches.

The chain recombines TRBV27 with TRBJ2-1; 7 bases line up with TRBD2. The CDR3 contains 13 residues. Germline V gene sequence: CDR1 MNHEY, CDR2 SMNVEV (reference sequence). Losses at the gene ends were 6 bases for V and 6 bases for J; bases not matched to a gene: 5. This CDR3 is CASRSSGFNEQFF. The CDR3 region has the DNA TGTGCCAGCAGGTCTAGCGGCTTCAATGAGCAGTTCTTC.

The J gene is TRBJ2-5, the V gene TRBV5-1; D might be TRBD1 or TRBD2, each matching 5 bases. V was shortened by 4 bases and J by 2 bases, with 12 bases between the two germline ends. This CDR3 spans 14 amino acids. Germline CDR1 SGHRS, CDR2 YFSETQ. The CDR3: CASSEGTRQETQYF. The CDR3 region has the DNA TGCGCCAGCAGCGAAGGGACGCGACAAGAGACCCAGTACTTC.

The chain carries TRBV5-5 and TRBJ2-7, with 8 bases aligning to TRBD1. Germline values: CDR1 SGHKS, CDR2 YYEKEE (reference sequence). Trimming removed 2 bases from V and 1 base from J; junction bases left unmatched: 2. The CDR3 has 14 amino acids. In DNA, the CDR3 is TGTGCCAGCAGCTTCTGGACAGGGTCCTACGAGCAGTACTTC. Protein sequence: CASSFWTGSYEQYF.